This is a list of T cell receptor beta chains from one sample in a study of T-cell reconstitution after alpha-beta-depleted transplantation in children. In TCRdb, the PCR reads were re-called with MiXCR into one record per CDR3 protein. Altogether almost 500,000 distinct CDR3 sequences are present, approximately 12% being singletons, with the ten largest covering 4.5% to 6%. Specimen: PBMCs from the stem cell graft donor, collected from the stem cell graft. The receptors were gathered from a human donor who donated a stem cell graft to a child with combined immunodeficiency. Both conserved end residues are part of each CDR3.

v_call	j_call	cdr3_aa
TRBV5-1	TRBJ2-1	CASRPPPGDLNPNEQFF
TRBV10-3	TRBJ2-7	CAISDDRGVNEQYF
TRBV11-2	TRBJ2-7	CASSPPGVEQYF
TRBV6-1	TRBJ2-7	CASSVGYEQYF
TRBV7-2	TRBJ2-5	CASTRLGRQETQYF
TRBV20-1	TRBJ2-4	CSAVGRVGNIQYF
TRBV12-3/TRBV12-4	TRBJ2-3	CASSTITLAGDMTDTQYF
TRBV12-3/TRBV12-4	TRBJ2-2	CASSRGSGRVGELFF
TRBV12-3/TRBV12-4	TRBJ2-3	CASSLSGDTQYF
TRBV4-3	TRBJ2-1	CASSSHLGGTSYNEQFF
TRBV12-3/TRBV12-4	TRBJ1-1	CASTVDRDVTEAFF
TRBV9	TRBJ1-4	CASSPGGTGDWKKLFF
TRBV7-2	TRBJ2-3	CASSTNPSGGALDTQYF
TRBV12-3/TRBV12-4	TRBJ2-1	CASSSLAGAFNEQFF
TRBV20-1	TRBJ1-3	CSARGYQGVNTIYF
TRBV24-1	TRBJ2-5	CATSDRGPLIGETQYF
TRBV6-1	TRBJ2-6	CASRGVAGANGANVLTF
TRBV5-1	TRBJ2-7	CASRSQGSAYEQYF
TRBV24-1	TRBJ2-2	CATSDPPAGRVRTGELFF
TRBV7-2	TRBJ2-3	CASSGSGGADTQYF
TRBV3-1	TRBJ2-1	CASSQGGTSGDNEQFF
TRBV7-2	TRBJ1-1	CASSLNLGRGKNTEAFF
TRBV4-3	TRBJ2-3	CASSQDRTIGTLGGTDTQYF
TRBV7-3	TRBJ2-1	CASSNTSGRAFSRSYNEQFF
TRBV7-2	TRBJ2-3	CASKERAYTDTQYF
TRBV11-2	TRBJ2-1	CASSFGGIDNEQFF
TRBV12-3/TRBV12-4	TRBJ1-1	CASSTPWTEAFF
TRBV5-7	-	CASSSWAVGRGPYNEQYF
TRBV20-1	TRBJ2-1	CSAGGAGNEQFF
TRBV12-5	TRBJ2-5	CASGPGLAGKGETQYF
TRBV5-6	TRBJ2-3	CASSDTSGRAVDTQYF
TRBV27	TRBJ1-1	CAPVNTEAFF
TRBV12-3/TRBV12-4	TRBJ2-1	CASSTGFEGEQFF
TRBV6-2/TRBV6-3	TRBJ2-7	CASSYSESRAYEQYF
TRBV5-1	TRBJ2-1	CASSPRPGQGHNEQFF